Given below is one T cell receptor (beta chain) in context. Its target is unknown. The data derive from a study of cytomegalovirus exposure and HLA in healthy donors. Study-wide results and caveats: It was only CMV serostatus that was available as immune exposure information. Common viral pathogens (according to a later analysis) appeared linked to several of the most significant clusters.

The V end lost 0 bases, the J end lost 1 base, and 19 bases lay between the germline ends. The CDR3 runs to 19 residues. Germline-derived CDR1 and CDR2 are SGHDN and FVKESK. Primers: 60 Vbeta forward and 13 Jbeta reverse. TCRdb's table, derived via immunoSEQ multiplex PCR, lists solely in-frame clones and lacks some. The repertoire holds under 200,000 clones, with 85% as singletons. This clonotype originated in a man aged 25 to 40 in good health and CMV-seropositive. The chain links TRBV14 to TRBJ2-4; the D gene is possibly TRBD2 (6 bases). The sample taken for sequencing was PBMCs. This CDR3 reads CASSQDREEKDFAKNIQYF. The CDR3 region has the DNA TGTGCCAGCAGCCAAGATAGGGAGGAGAAGGACTTTGCCAAAAACATTCAGTACTTC. The full variable domain, in which reference TRBV14 and TRBJ2-4 provide the parts outside the CDR3, is EAGVTQFPSHSVIEKGQTVTLRCDPISGHDNLYWYRRVMGKEIKFLLHFVKESKQDESGMPNNRFLAERTGGTYSTLKVQPAELEDSGVYFCASSQDREEKDFAKNIQYFGAGTRLSVL.